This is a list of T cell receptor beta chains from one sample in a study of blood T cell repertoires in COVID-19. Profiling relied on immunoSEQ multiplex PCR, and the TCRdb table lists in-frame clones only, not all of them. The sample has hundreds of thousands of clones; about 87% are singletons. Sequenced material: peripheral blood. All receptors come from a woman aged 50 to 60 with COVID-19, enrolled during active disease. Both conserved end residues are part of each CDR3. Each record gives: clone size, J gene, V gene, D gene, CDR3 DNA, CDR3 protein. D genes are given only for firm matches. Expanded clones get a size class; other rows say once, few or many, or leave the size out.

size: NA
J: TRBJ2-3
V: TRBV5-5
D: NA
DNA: TGTGCCAGCATGACAGGTAGAATCACAGATACGCAGTATTTT
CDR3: CASMTGRITDTQYF

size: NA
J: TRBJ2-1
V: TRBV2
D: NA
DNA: TGTGCCAGCAGTGATAGTGGCGGAGGGCTGGAAGTCTACAATGAGCAGTTCTTC
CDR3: CASSDSGGGLEVYNEQFF

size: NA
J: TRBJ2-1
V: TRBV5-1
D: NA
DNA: TGCGCCAGCAGCTTGCAGGACAATGAGCAGTTCTTC
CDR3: CASSLQDNEQFF

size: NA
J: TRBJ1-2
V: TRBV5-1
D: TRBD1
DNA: TGCGCCAGCAGCAAGGGACAGTGGGACTATGGCTACACCTTC
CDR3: CASSKGQWDYGYTF

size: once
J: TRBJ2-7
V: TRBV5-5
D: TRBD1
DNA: TGTGCCAGCAGCCCGGAACCCTTCGGGACAGACCTCTGGGAGCAGTACTTC
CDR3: CASSPEPFGTDLWEQYF

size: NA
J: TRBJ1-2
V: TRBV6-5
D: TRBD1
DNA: TGTGCCAGCAGTTACCCTACCGAGACAGGGAACTATGGCTACACCTTC
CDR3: CASSYPTETGNYGYTF

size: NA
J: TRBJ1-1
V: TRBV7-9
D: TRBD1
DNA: TGTGCCAGCAGCTTGGGACAGGCTGAAGCTTTCTTT
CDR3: CASSLGQAEAFF

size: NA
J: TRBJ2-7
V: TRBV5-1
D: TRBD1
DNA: TGCGCCAGCAGCTTTGGGACAGCCTACGAGCAGTACTTC
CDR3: CASSFGTAYEQYF

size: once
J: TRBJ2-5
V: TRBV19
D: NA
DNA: TGTGCCAGTAGTTTGGACCCCGTTGGAGGGTCGTTGGAGACCCAGTACTTC
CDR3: CASSLDPVGGSLETQYF

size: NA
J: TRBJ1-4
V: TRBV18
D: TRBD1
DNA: TGTGCCAGCTCACCGGACAGGGGTCTTTGGGAAAAACTGTTTTTT
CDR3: CASSPDRGLWEKLFF

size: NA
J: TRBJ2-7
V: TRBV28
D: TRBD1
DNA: TGTGCCAGCAGTCCTCCGGGACAGGGTCGATTCTACGAGCAGTACTTC
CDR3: CASSPPGQGRFYEQYF

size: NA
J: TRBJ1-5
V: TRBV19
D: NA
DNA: TGTGCCAGTAGTATACGACAGACCGATAGCAATCAGCCCCAGCATTTT
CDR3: CASSIRQTDSNQPQHF

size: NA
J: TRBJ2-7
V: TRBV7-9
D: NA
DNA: TGTGCCAGCAGCCCGATTGACAAGTACGAGCAGTACTTC
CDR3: CASSPIDKYEQYF

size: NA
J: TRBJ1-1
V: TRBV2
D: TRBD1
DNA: TGTGCCAGCAGTGAAGTCGGGACAGTGCTCGCTGAAGCTTTCTTT
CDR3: CASSEVGTVLAEAFF

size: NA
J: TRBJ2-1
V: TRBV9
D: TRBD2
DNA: TGTGCCAGCAGCGTAGAGGTAGCGGGGGCTAATGGTGAGCAGTTCTTC
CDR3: CASSVEVAGANGEQFF

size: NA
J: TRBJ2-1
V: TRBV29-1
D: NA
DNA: TGCAGCGTTGCAGGGGGGAAGGCCTACAATGAGCAGTTCTTC
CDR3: CSVAGGKAYNEQFF

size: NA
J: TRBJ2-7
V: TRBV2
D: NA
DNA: TGTGCCAGCAGTGACTATCTGGGGCTAGCGTACGAGCAGTACTTC
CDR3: CASSDYLGLAYEQYF

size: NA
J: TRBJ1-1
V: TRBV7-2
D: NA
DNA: TGTGCCAGCAGCCGTGACAGAGAAGCTTTCTTT
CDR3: CASSRDREAFF

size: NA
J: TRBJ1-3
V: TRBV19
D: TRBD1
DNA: TGTGCCAGTAGTATTCAGGACAGGCACGGGAAGCTCTCTGGAAACACCATATATTTT
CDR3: CASSIQDRHGKLSGNTIYF

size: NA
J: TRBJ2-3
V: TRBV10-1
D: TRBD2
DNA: TGCGCCAGCAGTGAAGTTGGGACTAGCGGGAGAGATACGCAGTATTTT
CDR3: CASSEVGTSGRDTQYF